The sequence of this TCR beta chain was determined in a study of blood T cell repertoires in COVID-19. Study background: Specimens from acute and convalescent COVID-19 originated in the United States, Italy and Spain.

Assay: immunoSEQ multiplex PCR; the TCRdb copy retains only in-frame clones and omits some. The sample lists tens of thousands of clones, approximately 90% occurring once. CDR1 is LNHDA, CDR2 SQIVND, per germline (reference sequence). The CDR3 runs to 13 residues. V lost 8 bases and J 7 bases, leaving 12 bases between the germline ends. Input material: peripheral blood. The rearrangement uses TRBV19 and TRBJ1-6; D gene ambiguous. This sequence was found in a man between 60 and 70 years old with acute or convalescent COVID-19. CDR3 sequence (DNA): TGTGCCAGTGGGGAGCTGGTCAATTCACCCCTCCACTTT. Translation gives CASGELVNSPLHF.